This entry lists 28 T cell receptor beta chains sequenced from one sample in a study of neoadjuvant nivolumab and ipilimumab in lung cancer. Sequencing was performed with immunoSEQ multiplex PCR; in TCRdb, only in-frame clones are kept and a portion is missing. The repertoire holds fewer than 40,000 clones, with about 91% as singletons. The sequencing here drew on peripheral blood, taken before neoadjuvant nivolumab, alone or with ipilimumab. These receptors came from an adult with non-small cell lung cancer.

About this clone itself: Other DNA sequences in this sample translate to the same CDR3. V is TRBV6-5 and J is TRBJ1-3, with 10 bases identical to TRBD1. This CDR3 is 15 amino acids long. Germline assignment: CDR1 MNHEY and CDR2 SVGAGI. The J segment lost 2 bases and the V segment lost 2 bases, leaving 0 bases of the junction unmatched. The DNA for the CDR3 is TGTGCCAGCAGTTACGGGACAGGGGCTGGAAACACCATATATTTT. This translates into CASSYGTGAGNTIYF.

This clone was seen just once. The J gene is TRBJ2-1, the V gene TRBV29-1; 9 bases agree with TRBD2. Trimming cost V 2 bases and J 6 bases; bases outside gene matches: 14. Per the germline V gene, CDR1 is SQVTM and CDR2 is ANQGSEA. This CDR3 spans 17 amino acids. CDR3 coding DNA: TGCAGCGTTGAAATGGGCCTAGCGGGATGGGCGGGCAATGAGCAGTTCTTC. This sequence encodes CSVEMGLAGWAGNEQFF.

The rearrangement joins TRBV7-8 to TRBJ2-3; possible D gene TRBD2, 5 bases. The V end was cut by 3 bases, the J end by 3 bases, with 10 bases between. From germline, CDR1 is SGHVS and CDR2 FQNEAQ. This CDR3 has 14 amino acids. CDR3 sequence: CASSFSGRTDTQYF. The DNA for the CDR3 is TGTGCCAGCAGCTTCTCGGGAAGGACAGATACGCAGTATTTT.

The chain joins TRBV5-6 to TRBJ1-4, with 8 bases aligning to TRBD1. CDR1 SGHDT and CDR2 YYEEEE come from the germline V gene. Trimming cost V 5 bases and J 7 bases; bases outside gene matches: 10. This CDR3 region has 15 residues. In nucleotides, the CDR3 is TGTGCCAGCAGAATTATGACAGGGGCAATTGAAAAACTGTTTTTT. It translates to CASRIMTGAIEKLFF.

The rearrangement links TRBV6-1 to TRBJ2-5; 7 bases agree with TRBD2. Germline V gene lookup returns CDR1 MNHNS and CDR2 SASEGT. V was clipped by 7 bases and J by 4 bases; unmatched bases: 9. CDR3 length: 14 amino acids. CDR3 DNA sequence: TGTGCCAGCACCCTAAACGGCGGGGGAGAGACCCAGTACTTC. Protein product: CASTLNGGGETQYF.

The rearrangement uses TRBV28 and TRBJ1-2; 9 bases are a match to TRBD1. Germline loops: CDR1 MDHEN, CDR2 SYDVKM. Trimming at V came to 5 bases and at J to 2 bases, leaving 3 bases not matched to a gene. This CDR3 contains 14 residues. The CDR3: CASSPGQGNYGYTF. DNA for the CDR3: TGTGCCAGCAGTCCGGGACAGGGAAACTATGGCTACACCTTC.

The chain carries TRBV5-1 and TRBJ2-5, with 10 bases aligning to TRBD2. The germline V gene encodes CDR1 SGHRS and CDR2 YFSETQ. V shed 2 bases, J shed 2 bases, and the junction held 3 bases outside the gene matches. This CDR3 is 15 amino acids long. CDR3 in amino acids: CASSFSSGRQETQYF. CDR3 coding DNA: TGCGCCAGCAGCTTTAGTAGCGGGAGGCAAGAGACCCAGTACTTC. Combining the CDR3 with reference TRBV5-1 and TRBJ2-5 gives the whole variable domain KAGVTQTPRYLIKTRGQQVTLSCSPISGHRSVSWYQQTPGQGLQFLFEYFSETQRNKGNFPGRFSGRQFSNSRSEMNVSTLELGDSALYLCASSFSSGRQETQYFGPGTRLLVL.

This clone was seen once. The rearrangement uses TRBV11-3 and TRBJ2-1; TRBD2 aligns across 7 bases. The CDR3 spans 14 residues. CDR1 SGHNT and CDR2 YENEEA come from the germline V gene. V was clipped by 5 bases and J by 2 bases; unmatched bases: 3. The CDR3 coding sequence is TGTGCCAGCAGCGGGGGGGGAACCTACAATGAGCAGTTCTTC. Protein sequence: CASSGGGTYNEQFF.

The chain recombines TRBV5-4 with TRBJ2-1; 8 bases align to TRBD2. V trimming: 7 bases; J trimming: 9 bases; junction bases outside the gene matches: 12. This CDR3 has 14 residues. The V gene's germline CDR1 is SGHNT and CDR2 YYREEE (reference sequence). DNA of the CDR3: TGTGCCAGCCAAACCGGGACTAGTACTGGTGAGCAGTTCTTC. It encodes CASQTGTSTGEQFF. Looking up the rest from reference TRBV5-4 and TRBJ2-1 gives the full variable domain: ETGVTQSPTHLIKTRGQQVTLRCSSQSGHNTVSWYQQALGQGPQFIFQYYREEENGRGNFPPRFSGLQFPNYSSELNVNALELDDSALYLCASQTGTSTGEQFFGPGTRLTVL.

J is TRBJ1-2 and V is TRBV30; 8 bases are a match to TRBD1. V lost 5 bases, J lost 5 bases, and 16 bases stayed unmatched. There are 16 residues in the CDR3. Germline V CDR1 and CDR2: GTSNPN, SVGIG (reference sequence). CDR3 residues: CAWERPIDRGQYGYTF. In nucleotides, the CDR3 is TGTGCCTGGGAGCGGCCCATCGACAGGGGCCAGTATGGCTACACCTTC.

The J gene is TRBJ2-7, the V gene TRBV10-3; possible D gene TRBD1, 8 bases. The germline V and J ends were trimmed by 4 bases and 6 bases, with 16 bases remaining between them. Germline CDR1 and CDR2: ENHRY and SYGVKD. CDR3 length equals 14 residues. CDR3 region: CAISGTGGGVEQYF. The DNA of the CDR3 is TGTGCCATCAGTGGAACAGGGGGGGGAGTCGAGCAGTACTTC.

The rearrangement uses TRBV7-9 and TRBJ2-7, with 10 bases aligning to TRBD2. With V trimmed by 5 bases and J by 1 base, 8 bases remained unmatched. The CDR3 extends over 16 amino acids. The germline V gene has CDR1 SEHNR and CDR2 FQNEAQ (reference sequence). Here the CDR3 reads CASSTGTSVKSYEQYF. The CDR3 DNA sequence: TGTGCCAGCAGCACCGGGACTAGCGTAAAATCCTACGAGCAGTACTTC. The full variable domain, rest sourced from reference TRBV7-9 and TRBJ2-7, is DTGVSQNPRHKITKRGQNVTFRCDPISEHNRLYWYRQTLGQGPEFLTYFQNEAQLEKSRLLSDRFSAERPKGSFSTLEIQRTEQGDSAMYLCASSTGTSVKSYEQYFGPGTRLTVT.

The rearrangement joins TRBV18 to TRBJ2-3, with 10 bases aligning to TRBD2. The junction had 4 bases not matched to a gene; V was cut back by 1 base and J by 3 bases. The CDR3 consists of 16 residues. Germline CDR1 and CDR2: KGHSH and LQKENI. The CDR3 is CASSPRLAGVTDTQYF. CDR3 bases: TGTGCCAGCTCACCACGCCTAGCGGGAGTAACAGATACGCAGTATTTT.

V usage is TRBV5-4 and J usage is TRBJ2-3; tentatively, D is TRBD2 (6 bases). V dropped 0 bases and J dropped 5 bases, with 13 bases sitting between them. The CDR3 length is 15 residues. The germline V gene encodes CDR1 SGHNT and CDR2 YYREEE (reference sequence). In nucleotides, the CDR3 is TGTGCCAGCAGCTTGGGGCTTCGAGCGGGAGATACGCAGTATTTT. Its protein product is CASSLGLRAGDTQYF.

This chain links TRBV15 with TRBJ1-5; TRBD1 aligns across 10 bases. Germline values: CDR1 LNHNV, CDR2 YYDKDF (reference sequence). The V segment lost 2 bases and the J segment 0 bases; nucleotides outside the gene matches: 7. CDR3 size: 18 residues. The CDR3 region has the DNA TGTGCCACCAGCAGAATGCGGACAGGGGGAAGTAGCAATCAGCCCCAGCATTTT. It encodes CATSRMRTGGSSNQPQHF.

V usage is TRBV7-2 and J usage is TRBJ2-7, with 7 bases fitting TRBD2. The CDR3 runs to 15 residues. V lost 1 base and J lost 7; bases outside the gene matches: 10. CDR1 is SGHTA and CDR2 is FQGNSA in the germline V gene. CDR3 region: CASSLGVGGMGEQYF. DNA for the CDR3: TGTGCCAGCAGCTTAGGAGTGGGAGGGATGGGGGAGCAGTACTTC. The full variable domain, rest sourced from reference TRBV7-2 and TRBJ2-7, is GAGVSQSPSNKVTEKGKDVELRCDPISGHTALYWYRQSLGQGLEFLIYFQGNSAPDKSGLPSDRFSAERTGGSVSTLTIQRTQQEDSAVYLCASSLGVGGMGEQYFGPGTRLTVT.

CDR3 bases: TGTGCCAGCTCACTTATGGAATCGAAGAACACTGAAGCTTTCTTT. Amino acids: CASSLMESKNTEAFF. The rearrangement uses TRBV18 and TRBJ1-1; no definite D call. The CDR3 contains 15 residues. Germline loops: CDR1 KGHSH, CDR2 LQKENI. V dropped 4 bases and J dropped 1 base, with 13 bases sitting between them. Supplemented by reference TRBV18 and TRBJ1-1, the full variable domain reads NAGVMQNPRHLVRRRGQEARLRCSPMKGHSHVYWYRQLPEEGLKFMVYLQKENIIDESGMPKERFSAEFPKEGPSILRIQQVVRGDSAAYFCASSLMESKNTEAFFGQGTRLTVV.

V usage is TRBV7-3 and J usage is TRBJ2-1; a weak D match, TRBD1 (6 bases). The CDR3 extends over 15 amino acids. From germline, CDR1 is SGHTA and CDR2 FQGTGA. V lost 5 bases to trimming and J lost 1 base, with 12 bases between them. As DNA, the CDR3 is TGTGCCAGCAGCCCGAGACAGGTTTCCTACAATGAGCAGTTCTTC. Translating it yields CASSPRQVSYNEQFF.

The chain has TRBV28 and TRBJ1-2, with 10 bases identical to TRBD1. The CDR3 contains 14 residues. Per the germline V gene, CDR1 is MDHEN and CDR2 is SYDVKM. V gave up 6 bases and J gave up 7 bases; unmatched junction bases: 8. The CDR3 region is CASSFTGQGSGYTF. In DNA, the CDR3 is TGTGCCAGCAGCTTTACGGGACAGGGGAGTGGCTACACCTTC.

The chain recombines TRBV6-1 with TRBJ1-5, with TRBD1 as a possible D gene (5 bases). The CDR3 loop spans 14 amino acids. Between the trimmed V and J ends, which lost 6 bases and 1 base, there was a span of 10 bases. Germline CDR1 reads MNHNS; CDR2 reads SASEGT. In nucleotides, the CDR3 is TGTGCCAGCAGCCACCGGGACAGCAATCAGCCCCAGCATTTT. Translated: CASSHRDSNQPQHF.

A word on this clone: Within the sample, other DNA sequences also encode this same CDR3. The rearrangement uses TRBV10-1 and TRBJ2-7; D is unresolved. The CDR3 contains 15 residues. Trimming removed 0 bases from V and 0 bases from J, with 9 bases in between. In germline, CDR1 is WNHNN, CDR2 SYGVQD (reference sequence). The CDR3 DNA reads TGCGCCAGCAGTGAGTCGGGCGGCAGCTCCTACGAGCAGTACTTC. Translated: CASSESGGSSYEQYF.

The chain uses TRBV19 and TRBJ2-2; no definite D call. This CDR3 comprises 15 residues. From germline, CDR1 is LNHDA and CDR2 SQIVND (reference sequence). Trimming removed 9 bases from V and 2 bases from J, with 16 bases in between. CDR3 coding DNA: TGTGCCAGCAGTCTCCGACACAAAAACACCGGGGAGCTGTTTTTT. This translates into CASSLRHKNTGELFF.

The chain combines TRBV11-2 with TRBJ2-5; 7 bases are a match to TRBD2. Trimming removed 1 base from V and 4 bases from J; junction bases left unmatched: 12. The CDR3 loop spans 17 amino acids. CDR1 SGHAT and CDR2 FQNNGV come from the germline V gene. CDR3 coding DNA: TGTGCCAGCAGCTTAGGGGTCAGCCGCGGGAGATCAGAGACCCAGTACTTC. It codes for CASSLGVSRGRSETQYF.

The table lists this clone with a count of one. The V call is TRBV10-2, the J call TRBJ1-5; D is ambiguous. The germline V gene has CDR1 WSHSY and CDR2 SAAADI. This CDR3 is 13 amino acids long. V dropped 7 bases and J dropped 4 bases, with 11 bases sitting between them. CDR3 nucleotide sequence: TGCGCCAGCACTGTAAGTGTGAATCAGCCCCAGCATTTT. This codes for CASTVSVNQPQHF.

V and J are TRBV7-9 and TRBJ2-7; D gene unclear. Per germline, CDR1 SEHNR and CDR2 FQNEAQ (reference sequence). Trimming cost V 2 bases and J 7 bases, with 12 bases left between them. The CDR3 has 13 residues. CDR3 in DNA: TGTGCCAGCAGCTTATCCCACTTCGGAGAGCAGTACTTC. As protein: CASSLSHFGEQYF. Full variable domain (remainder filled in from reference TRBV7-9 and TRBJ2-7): DTGVSQNPRHKITKRGQNVTFRCDPISEHNRLYWYRQTLGQGPEFLTYFQNEAQLEKSRLLSDRFSAERPKGSFSTLEIQRTEQGDSAMYLCASSLSHFGEQYFGPGTRLTVT.

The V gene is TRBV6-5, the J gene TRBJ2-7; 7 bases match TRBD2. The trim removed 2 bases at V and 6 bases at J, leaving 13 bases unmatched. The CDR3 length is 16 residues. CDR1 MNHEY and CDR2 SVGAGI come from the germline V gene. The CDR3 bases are TGTGCCAGCAGTTACGGGGCGGGAGCCGGGGGTCTCGAGCAGTACTTC. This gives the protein CASSYGAGAGGLEQYF.

The chain's CDR3 is CASSGTASYEQYF. The CDR3 bases are TGCGCCAGCTCAGGGACAGCCTCCTACGAGCAGTACTTC. The chain couples TRBV10-1 to TRBJ2-7; 7 bases are a match to TRBD1. The CDR3 is 13 amino acids. The germline gives CDR1 WNHNN, CDR2 SYGVQD (reference sequence). V was pared by 8 bases and J by 0 bases, with 4 bases of the junction left unmatched.

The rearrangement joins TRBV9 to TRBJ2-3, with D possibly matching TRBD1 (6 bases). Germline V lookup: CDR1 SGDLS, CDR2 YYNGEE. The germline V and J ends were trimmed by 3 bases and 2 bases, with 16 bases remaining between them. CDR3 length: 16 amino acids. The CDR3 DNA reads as TGTGCCAGCAGCGCAAGGTCAGGGGTGAACACAGATACGCAGTATTTT. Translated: CASSARSGVNTDTQYF.